The rows below give T cell receptor beta chains drawn from one sample of a study of OX40 agonist ivuxolimab in advanced cancers. Measured with immunoSEQ multiplex PCR; TCRdb has only the in-frame clones, and not every one. The table records some 86,000 clones, around 94% of them present only once. The sequenced sample was CD4+ or CD8+ T cells sorted from blood, obtained in a trial of the OX40 agonist ivuxolimab. These receptors all stem from an adult with an advanced solid tumor such as melanoma, head and neck, liver or kidney cancer. Both conserved end residues are part of each CDR3. The D gene is left open where the match is weak. Size values are once, few and many counts, or a class for expanded clones, and some rows have none.

CDR3: CASSSTGGLWETQYF; DNA: TGTGCCAGCAGCTCTACAGGGGGGCTGTGGGAGACCCAGTACTTC; size: .; J: TRBJ2-5; V: TRBV7-8; D: TRBD1
CDR3: CASSRNRESNYGYTF; DNA: TGTGCCAGCAGCAGGAACAGGGAATCTAACTATGGCTACACCTTC; size: .; J: TRBJ1-2; V: TRBV5-5; D: .
CDR3: CASSGMDEKLFF; DNA: TGTGCCAGTAGCGGAATGGATGAAAAACTGTTTTTT; size: .; J: TRBJ1-4; V: TRBV19; D: .
CDR3: CASSIDSDDGETQYF; DNA: TGTGCCAGTAGTATAGATTCCGACGATGGGGAGACCCAGTACTTC; size: .; J: TRBJ2-5; V: TRBV19; D: .
CDR3: CASSLSAALNQPQHF; DNA: TGTGCCAGCAGTTTATCTGCGGCACTGAATCAGCCCCAGCATTTT; size: .; J: TRBJ1-5; V: TRBV27; D: .
CDR3: CASSSDRGVAYEQYF; DNA: TGTGCCAGCAGTTCGGACAGGGGGGTCGCCTACGAGCAGTACTTC; size: .; J: TRBJ2-7; V: TRBV27; D: TRBD1
CDR3: CASRDLGQGSYNEQFF; DNA: TGTGCCAGTAGAGACTTAGGGCAGGGGTCCTACAATGAGCAGTTCTTC; size: .; J: TRBJ2-1; V: TRBV19; D: .
CDR3: CASSLRGEAFF; DNA: TGTGCCAGCAGCTTGAGGGGTGAAGCTTTCTTT; size: .; J: TRBJ1-1; V: TRBV7-9; D: .
CDR3: CASSWTGGDEKLFF; DNA: TGTGCCAGCAGCTGGACAGGGGGCGATGAAAAACTGTTTTTT; size: .; J: TRBJ1-4; V: TRBV7-8; D: TRBD1
CDR3: CASSLILSGSTEAFF; DNA: TGTGCCAGCAGCTTAATTTTATCGGGGTCCACTGAAGCTTTCTTT; size: .; J: TRBJ1-1; V: TRBV11-2; D: .
CDR3: CASSEWEIIGNTIYF; DNA: TGTGCCAGCAGTGAATGGGAAATTATCGGAAACACCATATATTTT; size: .; J: TRBJ1-3; V: TRBV2; D: .
CDR3: CASSGGEQTYEQYF; DNA: TGTGCCAGCAGTGGAGGAGAACAAACCTACGAGCAGTACTTC; size: few; J: TRBJ2-7; V: TRBV2; D: .
CDR3: CAWSPSSPRLHF; DNA: TGTGCCTGGAGTCCGTCGTCCCCTCGACTCCACTTT; size: .; J: TRBJ1-6; V: TRBV30; D: .
CDR3: CASSYGPAYGYTF; DNA: TGTGCCAGCAGTTATGGGCCTGCCTATGGCTACACCTTC; size: .; J: TRBJ1-2; V: TRBV27; D: .
CDR3: CASDGTSGVNTGELFF; DNA: TGTGCCAGTGATGGGACTAGCGGGGTTAACACCGGGGAGCTGTTTTTT; size: .; J: TRBJ2-2; V: TRBV19; D: TRBD2
CDR3: CASSLIAGGDEETQYF; DNA: TGTGCCAGCAGCCTAATTGCGGGGGGCGATGAAGAGACCCAGTACTTC; size: .; J: TRBJ2-5; V: TRBV14; D: TRBD2
CDR3: CASRGLAGYNEQFF; DNA: TGTGCCAGCAGGGGTTTAGCGGGCTACAATGAGCAGTTCTTC; size: .; J: TRBJ2-1; V: TRBV7-8; D: TRBD2